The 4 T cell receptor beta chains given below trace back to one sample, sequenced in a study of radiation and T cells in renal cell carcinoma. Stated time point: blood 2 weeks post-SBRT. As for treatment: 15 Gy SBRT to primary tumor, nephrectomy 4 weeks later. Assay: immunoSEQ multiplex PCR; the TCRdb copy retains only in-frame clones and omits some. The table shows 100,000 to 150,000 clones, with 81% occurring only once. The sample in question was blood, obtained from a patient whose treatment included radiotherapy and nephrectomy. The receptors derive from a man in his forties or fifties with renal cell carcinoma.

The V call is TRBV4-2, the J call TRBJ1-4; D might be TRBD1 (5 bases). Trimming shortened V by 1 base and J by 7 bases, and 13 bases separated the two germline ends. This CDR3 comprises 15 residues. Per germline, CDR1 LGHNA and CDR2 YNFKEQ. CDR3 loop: CASSQVKGPGEKLFF. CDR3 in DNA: TGTGCCAGCAGCCAAGTTAAGGGGCCGGGTGAAAAACTGTTTTTT.

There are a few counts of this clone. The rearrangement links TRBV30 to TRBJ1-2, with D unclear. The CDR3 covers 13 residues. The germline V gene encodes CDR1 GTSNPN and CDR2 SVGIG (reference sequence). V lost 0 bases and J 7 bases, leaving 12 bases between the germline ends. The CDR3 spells CAWSVQSVGGYTF. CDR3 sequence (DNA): TGTGCCTGGAGTGTACAATCGGTCGGTGGCTACACCTTC.

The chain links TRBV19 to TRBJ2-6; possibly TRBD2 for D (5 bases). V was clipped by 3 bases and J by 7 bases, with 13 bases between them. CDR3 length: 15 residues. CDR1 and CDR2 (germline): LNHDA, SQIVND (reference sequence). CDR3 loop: CASSIKWTFANVLTF. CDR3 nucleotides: TGTGCCAGTAGTATCAAGTGGACTTTTGCCAACGTCCTGACTTTC.

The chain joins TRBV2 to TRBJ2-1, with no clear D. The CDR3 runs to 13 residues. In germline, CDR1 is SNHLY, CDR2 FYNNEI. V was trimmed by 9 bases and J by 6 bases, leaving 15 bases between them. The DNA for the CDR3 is TGTGCCAGGGCCAAGGGTCGAGCCAATGAGCAGTTCTTC. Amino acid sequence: CARAKGRANEQFF.